These 21 T cell receptor beta chains came from one sample sequenced in a study of blood T cells in healthy people across ages. Primed by a sample-barcoded 5' primer and a J-beta primer mix, a second PCR proceeded for about 6 to 12 cycles. In TCRdb, the 5' RACE reads were re-called with MiXCR into one record per CDR3 protein. Altogether 2 million or so distinct CDR3 sequences are present, roughly 50% being singletons, with the ten largest covering 2.1%. Sequenced input: blood. The receptor set was obtained from a woman aged 40 to 50 in good health.

CDR3 bases: TGCAGTACAAGGGACCCCCGCCGGCACGAGCAGTACTTC. Translated: CSTRDPRRHEQYF. The chain employs TRBV20-1 and TRBJ2-4; D tentatively reads TRBD1 or TRBD2 (5 bases each). The DNA end lines up better with TRBJ2-7; the J call may be wrong. CDR1 DFQATT and CDR2 SNEGSKA come from the germline V gene (reference sequence). The CDR3 is made up of 13 amino acids.

Comment on this clonotype: An end of the junction differs from the germline gene, which may be a read error. This rearrangement joins TRBV27 to TRBJ1-4; D remains ambiguous. CDR3 size: 13 residues. Germline V CDR1 and CDR2: MNHEY, SMNVEV (reference sequence). In DNA form, the CDR3 reads TGTGCCAGCAGCGCAGGAACTAATGAAAAGCTGTTTTTT. It translates to CASSAGTNEKLFF.

The V gene is TRBV7-3, the J gene TRBJ2-3; 7 bases are shared with TRBD2. J lost 1 base, V lost 5 bases, and 6 bases had no gene match. Germline V gives CDR1 SGHTA, CDR2 FQGTGA. The CDR3 contains 15 residues. The CDR3 DNA reads TGTGCCAGCAGCGCCCGAAGCGGGGGCACAGATACGCAGTATTTT. Its translation: CASSARSGGTDTQYF.

CDR3 residues: CASRSSGGQPQHF. The DNA of the CDR3 is TGTGCCAGCAGGTCGTCCGGAGGACAGCCCCAGCATTTT. J is TRBJ1-5 and V is TRBV28; D gene ambiguous. The CDR3 is 13 residues long. Germline CDR1 MDHEN, CDR2 SYDVKM. The V and J ends lost 6 bases and 7 bases respectively, with 13 bases between them.

The chain combines TRBV7-2 with TRBJ2-5; D gene unclear. CDR1 is SGHTA, CDR2 FQGNSA, per germline. This CDR3 is built from 15 residues. V was shortened by 1 base and J by 0 bases, with 9 bases between the two germline ends. CDR3 region: CASSLEVLYQETQYF. CDR3 bases: TGTGCCAGCAGCTTAGAGGTTTTGTACCAAGAGACCCAGTACTTC.

The chain carries TRBV5-1 and TRBJ2-1; D is possibly TRBD2 (8 bases). V lost 0 bases to trimming and J lost 13 bases, with 20 bases between them. The CDR3 totals 15 residues. Looked up from germline, CDR1 is SGHRS and CDR2 is YFSETQ. The CDR3 bases are TGCGCCAGCAGCTTGGTACGAGCGGGGGCAGGGGGACAGTTCTTC. It specifies CASSLVRAGAGGQFF. Variable domain in full (rest from reference TRBV5-1 and TRBJ2-1): KAGVTQTPRYLIKTRGQQVTLSCSPISGHRSVSWYQQTPGQGLQFLFEYFSETQRNKGNFPGRFSGRQFSNSRSEMNVSTLELGDSALYLCASSLVRAGAGGQFFGPGTRLTVL.

The chain has TRBV9 and TRBJ2-3, with D possibly matching TRBD1 (7 bases). V was pared by 2 bases and J by 1 base, with 17 bases between. The germline gives CDR1 SGDLS, CDR2 YYNGEE. The CDR3 sequence is 17 residues long. As DNA, the CDR3 is TGTGCCAGCAGCGTCGGGATTAGCAGGGGGGGCACAGATACGCAGTATTTT. Translated, it gives CASSVGISRGGTDTQYF.

In its sample, this clonotype was seen a few times. The V and J genes are TRBV4-3 and TRBJ2-7, with D possibly being TRBD2 (5 bases). V was pared by 3 bases and J by 3 bases, with 21 bases between. The CDR3 contains 17 residues. Germline CDR1 is LGHNA and CDR2 is YSLEER. The CDR3 bases are TGCGCCAGCAGCCAGTCAGTCGGGGTTTCGATAGGCTACGAGCAGTACTTC. Translating gives CASSQSVGVSIGYEQYF.

This clonotype was detected only a few times. For the CDR3, the DNA is TGTGCCAGCAGCTCTAGAACCGGGACAGGGGCTGATACGCAGTATTTT. Protein: CASSSRTGTGADTQYF. This rearrangement joins TRBV7-2 to TRBJ2-3; 10 nucleotides agree with TRBD1. The J segment lost 6 bases and the V segment lost 4 bases, leaving 10 bases of the junction unmatched. CDR3 length: 16 residues. Germline V gives CDR1 SGHTA, CDR2 FQGNSA.

A few counts support this clonotype. This chain joins TRBV12-3 or TRBV12-4 and TRBJ2-5, with 8 bases matching TRBD1. The CDR3 consists of 16 residues. After removal of 3 bases from V and 5 bases from J, the junction contained 11 bases not matched to a gene. In DNA form, the CDR3 reads TGTGCCAGCAGTTTCCAGGGGGCGGCAACCCCTGAGACCCAGTACTTC. This encodes CASSFQGAATPETQYF.

CDR3 region: CASKKEGGSTDTQYF. CDR3 DNA sequence: TGTGCCAGTAAGAAAGAGGGGGGAAGCACAGATACGCAGTATTTT. The chain couples TRBV6-1 to TRBJ2-3; D tentatively reads TRBD1 or TRBD2 (6 bases each). The CDR3 is made up of 15 amino acids. V was pared by 9 bases and J by 0 bases, with 16 bases between. Germline V gene sequence: CDR1 MNHNS, CDR2 SASEGT.

The rearrangement uses TRBV6-2 or TRBV6-3 and TRBJ2-7; 9 nucleotides agree with TRBD1. The CDR3 extends over 18 amino acids. Germline values: CDR1 MNHEY, CDR2 SVGEGT. V was pared by 2 bases and J by 7 bases, with 18 bases of the junction left unmatched. CDR3 amino acids: CASSYQPGQGLFHNEQYF. The CDR3, as DNA: TGTGCCAGCAGTTACCAGCCGGGACAGGGACTCTTTCACAATGAGCAGTACTTC.

This rearrangement joins TRBV6-5 to TRBJ2-1; perhaps D is TRBD1 or TRBD2 (5 bases each). The CDR3 runs 15 residues. CDR1 is MNHEY and CDR2 is SVGAGI in the germline V gene. Trimming removed 1 base at V and 5 bases at J, with 12 bases between. The CDR3, as DNA: TGTGCCAGCAGTTACTACCTGGGACGGAACAATGAGCAGTTCTTC. Residues: CASSYYLGRNNEQFF.

This clonotype has just a few counts. V usage is TRBV6-1 and J usage is TRBJ2-7; D might be TRBD1 (5 bases). This CDR3 comprises 13 residues. The germline CDR1 and CDR2 sequences are MNHNS and SASEGT. Between the trimmed V and J ends, which lost 10 bases and 4 bases, there was a span of 17 bases. Here the CDR3 DNA reads TGTGCCACTGACGCCAGGGTCGGGTACGAGCAGTACTTC. This codes for CATDARVGYEQYF.

The chain carries TRBV20-1 and TRBJ1-6; perhaps TRBD1 as D (6 bases). The germline V gene has CDR1 DFQATT and CDR2 SNEGSKA (reference sequence). This CDR3 is 16 amino acids long. CDR3 amino acids: CGPRHGTRRGDSPLHF. The CDR3 DNA reads as TGCGGCCCTCGTCACGGGACAAGGAGAGGGGATTCACCCCTCCACTTT.

This clonotype has ten or more counts. The chain carries TRBV6-2 or TRBV6-3 and TRBJ2-7, with 7 bases matching TRBD1. Germline values: CDR1 MNHEY, CDR2 SVGEGT. The CDR3 covers 15 residues. Trimming at V came to 0 bases and at J to 0 bases, leaving 2 bases not matched to a gene. The CDR3 coding sequence is TGTGCCAGCAGTTACTCGACAGGGAGCTCCTACGAGCAGTACTTC. Translation gives CASSYSTGSSYEQYF.

The rearrangement links TRBV20-1 to TRBJ2-5, with TRBD2 identical over 9 bases. J gave up 2 bases and V 6 bases, and 10 bases lay outside the gene matches. The CDR3 runs 15 residues. Germline loops: CDR1 DFQATT, CDR2 SNEGSKA (reference sequence). The CDR3 is CSAPVAGAVQETQYF. CDR3 DNA sequence: TGCAGTGCCCCCGTAGCGGGGGCAGTACAAGAGACCCAGTACTTC.

This clonotype has only one observation. The rearrangement links TRBV7-9 to TRBJ2-1, with 9 bases fitting TRBD2. Germline loops: CDR1 SEHNR, CDR2 FQNEAQ (reference sequence). The CDR3 is 14 amino acids. The J segment lost 9 bases and the V segment lost 5 bases, leaving 8 bases of the junction unmatched. CDR3 sequence reads: CASSTSGSRGEQFF. CDR3 nucleotides: TGTGCCAGCAGCACTAGCGGGTCACGGGGTGAGCAGTTCTTC. Full variable domain (missing parts from reference TRBV7-9 and TRBJ2-1): DTGVSQNPRHKITKRGQNVTFRCDPISEHNRLYWYRQTLGQGPEFLTYFQNEAQLEKSRLLSDRFSAERPKGSFSTLEIQRTEQGDSAMYLCASSTSGSRGEQFFGPGTRLTVL.

The V gene is TRBV5-6, the J gene TRBJ2-4; the D call may be TRBD1 or TRBD2 (6 bases each). V was cut by 3 bases and J by 12 bases, with 19 bases left in between. From germline, CDR1 is SGHDT and CDR2 YYEEEE. The CDR3 sequence is 14 residues long. CDR3 nucleotides: TGTGCCAGCAGCTCGCCAGGGCGGAGGGACACTCAGTACTTC. The encoded protein is CASSSPGRRDTQYF.

The chain uses TRBV12-3 or TRBV12-4 and TRBJ2-7; TRBD2 might be the D (6 bases). V lost 3 bases, J lost 0 bases, and 15 bases lay in between. This CDR3 contains 16 residues. The CDR3: CASSFGAGTSSYEQYF. Written as DNA, the CDR3 is TGTGCCAGCAGTTTCGGCGCGGGAACAAGCTCCTACGAGCAGTACTTC.

This clonotype came up a few times. V gene TRBV7-2 combines with J gene TRBJ2-3; 9 nucleotides agree with TRBD2. Germline CDR1 is SGHTA and CDR2 is FQGNSA. The CDR3 has 16 residues. Trimming cost V 0 bases and J 5 bases; bases outside gene matches: 6. The CDR3 protein is CASSLASSGGRDTQYF. CDR3 in DNA: TGTGCCAGCAGCTTAGCGTCCAGCGGGGGGAGAGATACGCAGTATTTT.